One sample yielded the 17 T cell receptor beta chains listed below, sequenced in a study of shared clonotypes between healthy human individuals (dated by TCRdb to between 2020 and 2021). CD8 naive samples were obtained by positive selection for CCR7 among CD45RO-negative cells, yielding a CD45RA+CCR7+ population from which TemRA cells were excluded. Libraries were built with the immunoSEQ multiplex PCR assay. TCRdb limited this immuneACCESS table to in-frame rearrangements with V and J called. A share of clones is missing; checked studies link under half to unresolved V genes, and the rest is unexplained. In all, the sample holds around 580,000 clones, and roughly 98% of those were seen once. The ten largest clones capture less than 0.35% of the sample. Specimen: naive CD8+ T cells sorted from blood. The cell subset or site label of this sample denotes: CD45RA+CCR7+. Source of these receptors: a man aged 25-45 years in good health.

The chain couples TRBV27 to TRBJ2-3; 9 bases map to TRBD2. The germline gives CDR1 MNHEY, CDR2 SMNVEV (reference sequence). The CDR3 runs to 16 residues. J gave up 4 bases and V 4 bases, and 9 bases lay outside the gene matches. CDR3 nucleotides: TGTGCCAGCAGTTGGGGGACGGGACTAGCCTCAGATACGCAGTATTTT. This codes for CASSWGTGLASDTQYF.

V is TRBV10-2 and J is TRBJ1-2; TRBD1 is a possible D gene (6 bases). This CDR3 contains 14 residues. The V gene's germline CDR1 is WSHSY and CDR2 SAAADI. The V and J ends lost 2 bases and 3 bases respectively, with 10 bases between them. The CDR3 region is CASSERGADYGYTF. CDR3 bases: TGCGCCAGCAGTGAGCGGGGGGCGGACTATGGCTACACCTTC.

In DNA, the CDR3 is TGTGCCAGCAGCGAGGACAGGTCCTACGAGCAGTACTTC. Translating gives CASSEDRSYEQYF. V usage is TRBV5-5 and J usage is TRBJ2-7; 7 bases align to TRBD1. The CDR3 extends over 13 amino acids. V was pared by 4 bases and J by 1 base, with 2 bases of the junction left unmatched. Germline assignment: CDR1 SGHKS and CDR2 YYEKEE (reference sequence).

The rearrangement links TRBV21-1 to TRBJ2-7; TRBD1 is taken as the D call from the table, unchecked against the DNA. TRBV21-1 is a pseudogene. This CDR3 has 14 residues. In DNA, the CDR3 is TGTGCCAGCGTAGAGGGACAGGGCAACGACGAGCAGTACTTC. Translated: CASVEGQGNDEQYF.

The chain employs TRBV6-1 and TRBJ2-1; 8 nucleotides match TRBD2. The ends lost 2 bases at V and 5 bases at J; junction bases unmatched: 5. CDR3 length: 15 amino acids. Germline V gene lookup returns CDR1 MNHNS and CDR2 SASEGT. The CDR3 nucleotides read TGTGCCAGCAGTGAAATTGCGGGAGGCAACAATGAGCAGTTCTTC. Protein: CASSEIAGGNNEQFF.

The chain has TRBV19 and TRBJ2-7; D not certain. The germline CDR1 and CDR2 sequences are LNHDA and SQIVND (reference sequence). V was pared by 5 bases and J by 2 bases, with 10 bases between. The CDR3 is 13 amino acids. Here the CDR3 DNA reads TGTGCCAGTAGTCAGGCGGAAGCCTACGAGCAGTACTTC. It yields the protein CASSQAEAYEQYF.

The chain carries TRBV5-1 and TRBJ1-1; the D is unclear. The CDR3 runs to 12 residues. Germline V gene sequence: CDR1 SGHRS, CDR2 YFSETQ. V gave up 4 bases and J gave up 11 bases, with 15 bases separating them. CDR3 nucleotides: TGCGCCAGCAGCCCCCGGGGTGGGGAGGCTTTCTTT. It specifies CASSPRGGEAFF.

The V call is TRBV5-4, the J call TRBJ2-5, with no clear D. CDR1 is SGHNT and CDR2 is YYREEE in the germline V gene (reference sequence). The CDR3 is 13 amino acids. The V end lost 0 bases, the J end lost 3 bases, and 6 bases lay between the germline ends. CDR3 sequence (DNA): TGTGCCAGCAGCTTGGAGCCAAAAGAGACCCAGTACTTC. Amino acids: CASSLEPKETQYF.

This clone occurred once. CDR3 loop: CASSSAGYEQYF. The CDR3 nucleotides read TGTGCCAGCAGCTCGGCTGGTTACGAGCAGTACTTC. J is TRBJ2-7 and V is TRBV7-9; no reliable D call. Germline V gene lookup returns CDR1 SEHNR and CDR2 FQNEAQ (reference sequence). The CDR3 runs 12 residues. V was clipped by 4 bases and J by 4 bases, with 8 bases between them. The variable domain in full, with the rest retrieved from reference TRBV7-9 and TRBJ2-7, is DTGVSQNPRHKITKRGQNVTFRCDPISEHNRLYWYRQTLGQGPEFLTYFQNEAQLEKSRLLSDRFSAERPKGSFSTLEIQRTEQGDSAMYLCASSSAGYEQYFGPGTRLTVT.

The rearrangement links TRBV9 to TRBJ2-7, with 9 positions matching TRBD1. The CDR3 sequence is 14 residues long. The germline CDR1 and CDR2 sequences are SGDLS and YYNGEE. V dropped 3 bases and J dropped 1; count of bases not matched to a gene: 2. The CDR3 region has the DNA TGTGCCAGCAGCGCGACAGGGGGGTCCTACGAGCAGTACTTC. Amino acids: CASSATGGSYEQYF.

The chain is built from TRBV4-1 and TRBJ2-1, with no clear D. The V gene lost 4 bases and the J gene lost 0 bases, with 4 bases spanning the gap. Germline V gene sequence: CDR1 MGHRA, CDR2 YSYEKL. The CDR3 covers 13 residues. CDR3 nucleotide sequence: TGCGCCAGCAGCCGAGGCTCCTACAATGAGCAGTTCTTC. It yields the protein CASSRGSYNEQFF.

This chain joins TRBV28 and TRBJ2-2; 7 positions agree with TRBD1. The J segment lost 3 bases and the V segment lost 5 bases, leaving 6 bases of the junction unmatched. The germline V gene has CDR1 MDHEN and CDR2 SYDVKM. The CDR3 has 15 residues. CDR3 amino acids: CASSLTGAYTGELFF. CDR3 nucleotides: TGTGCCAGCAGTCTAACAGGGGCCTACACCGGGGAGCTGTTTTTT.

V is TRBV19 and J is TRBJ1-1; no reliable D call. The V and J ends lost 3 bases and 10 bases respectively, with 15 bases between them. The CDR3 is made up of 13 amino acids. Germline lookup yields CDR1 LNHDA and CDR2 SQIVND (reference sequence). The CDR3 reads CASSIAGYGVAFF. CDR3 in DNA: TGTGCCAGTAGTATTGCGGGTTACGGTGTAGCTTTCTTT.

The rearrangement uses TRBV27 and TRBJ1-2; maybe TRBD1 (5 bases). V gave up 2 bases and J gave up 4 bases, with 17 bases separating them. CDR1 is MNHEY and CDR2 is SMNVEV in the germline V gene (reference sequence). CDR3 length: 16 residues. CDR3 sequence: CASSLSWTLDRYGYTF. The CDR3 nucleotides read TGTGCCAGCAGTTTAAGTTGGACATTAGACCGCTATGGCTACACCTTC.

The chain employs TRBV10-3 and TRBJ2-1; a weak D match, TRBD2 (6 bases). CDR1 is ENHRY, CDR2 SYGVKD, per germline. V gave up 6 bases and J gave up 0 bases, with 9 bases separating them. This CDR3 has 14 amino acids. DNA of the CDR3: TGTGCCATCAGGGGCGGGAACTCCTACAATGAGCAGTTCTTC. It yields the protein CAIRGGNSYNEQFF.

This chain links TRBV4-1 with TRBJ2-1; 14 nucleotides align to TRBD2. The CDR3 contains 18 residues. The V segment lost 1 base and the J segment 7 bases; nucleotides outside the gene matches: 9. The germline CDR1 and CDR2 sequences are MGHRA and YSYEKL. CDR3 sequence: CASSQVRLAGGPRNEQFF. The CDR3 bases are TGCGCCAGCAGCCAAGTAAGACTAGCGGGAGGGCCTAGGAATGAGCAGTTCTTC.

On this clone itself: Distinct nucleotide sequences in the sample also encode this CDR3. The J gene is TRBJ2-7, the V gene TRBV9; perhaps TRBD1 as D (5 bases). The length of the CDR3 is 15 residues. With 2 bases removed from V and 4 bases from J, the gap between germline ends came to 16 bases. From germline, CDR1 is SGDLS and CDR2 YYNGEE. In DNA, the CDR3 is TGTGCCAGCAGCGTCTCCCCCGACAGTAGTTACGAGCAGTACTTC. Encoded protein: CASSVSPDSSYEQYF.